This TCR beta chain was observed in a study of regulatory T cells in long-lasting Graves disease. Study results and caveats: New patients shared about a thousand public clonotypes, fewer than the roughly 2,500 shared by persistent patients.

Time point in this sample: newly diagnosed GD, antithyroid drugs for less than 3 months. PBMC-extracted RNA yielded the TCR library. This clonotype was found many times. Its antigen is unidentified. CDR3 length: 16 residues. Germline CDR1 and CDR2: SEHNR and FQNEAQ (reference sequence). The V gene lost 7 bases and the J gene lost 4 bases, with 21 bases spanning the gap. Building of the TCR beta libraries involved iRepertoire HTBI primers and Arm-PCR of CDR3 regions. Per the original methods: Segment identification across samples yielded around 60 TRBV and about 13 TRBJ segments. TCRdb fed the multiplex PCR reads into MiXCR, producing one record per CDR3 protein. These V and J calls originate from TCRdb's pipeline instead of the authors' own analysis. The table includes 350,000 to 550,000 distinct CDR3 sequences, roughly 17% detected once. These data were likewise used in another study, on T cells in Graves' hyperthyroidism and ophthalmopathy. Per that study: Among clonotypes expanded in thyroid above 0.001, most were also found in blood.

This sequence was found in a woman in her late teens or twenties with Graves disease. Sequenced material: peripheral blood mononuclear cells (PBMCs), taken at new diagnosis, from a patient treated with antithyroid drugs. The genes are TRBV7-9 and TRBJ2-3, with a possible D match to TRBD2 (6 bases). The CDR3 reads CASKDSGSFVSDTQYF. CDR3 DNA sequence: TGTGCCAGCAAAGATAGCGGAAGCTTTGTATCAGATACGCAGTATTTT. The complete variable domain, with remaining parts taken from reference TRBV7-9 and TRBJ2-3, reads DTGVSQNPRHKITKRGQNVTFRCDPISEHNRLYWYRQTLGQGPEFLTYFQNEAQLEKSRLLSDRFSAERPKGSFSTLEIQRTEQGDSAMYLCASKDSGSFVSDTQYFGPGTRLTVL.